This is a list of T cell receptor beta chains from one sample in a study of blood T cell repertoires in COVID-19. The protocol was immunoSEQ multiplex PCR, while the TCRdb copy is restricted to in-frame clones and leaves out a portion. Counted here are 95,000 to 100,000 clones, around 85% occurring once; the ten biggest clones make up 15% to 20%. Sequences were obtained from peripheral blood. The source of these receptors is a woman aged 55 to 70 with acute or convalescent COVID-19. Both conserved end residues are part of each CDR3. D genes are given only for firm matches. The size of a clone is reported for some rows only, either as once, few or many, or as a class for expanded clones.

V gene	D gene	clone size	J gene	CDR3 DNA	CDR3 protein
TRBV28	TRBD1	NA	TRBJ1-6	TGTGCCAGCAGTTCCGGGACAGGGGGATGGGGCTCACCCCTCCACTTT	CASSSGTGGWGSPLHF
TRBV2	TRBD1	NA	TRBJ1-1	TGTGCCAGCAGGGGATACCAGGGACAGACGAACACTGAAGCTTTCTTT	CASRGYQGQTNTEAFF
TRBV30	TRBD1	NA	TRBJ1-5	TGTGCCTGGGCCGGACAGGGAGGGAATCAGCCCCAGCATTTT	CAWAGQGGNQPQHF
TRBV3-1/TRBV3-2	NA	NA	TRBJ1-1	TGTGCCAGCAGCCAAGAACGTTCGAGGGCTTTCTTT	CASSQERSRAFF
TRBV5-1	NA	NA	TRBJ2-1	TGCGCCAGCAGCTTGGCTCCAGGAAATGAGCAGTTCTTC	CASSLAPGNEQFF
TRBV27	NA	NA	TRBJ1-2	TGTGCCAGCAGGTCAACAGGGCCCAACCTCTATGTGGGCTACACCTTC	CASRSTGPNLYVGYTF
TRBV6-2/TRBV6-3	NA	NA	TRBJ1-5	TGTGCCAGCAGTTACTTGGGAGGGGGCAATCAGCCCCAGCATTTT	CASSYLGGGNQPQHF
TRBV6-5	NA	NA	TRBJ2-2	TGTGCCAGCAGTTATACAGGATTCCTCACCGGGGAGCTGTTTTTT	CASSYTGFLTGELFF
TRBV9	TRBD1	NA	TRBJ2-2	TGTGCCAGCAGCGGAGGGGGCGCAGTAGTGACCGGGGAGCTGTTTTTT	CASSGGGAVVTGELFF
TRBV7-6	TRBD2	NA	TRBJ2-1	TGTGCCAGCAGCTCTGGCGGGGGGATCTTGGATGAGCAGTTCTTC	CASSSGGGILDEQFF
TRBV5-6	TRBD1	NA	TRBJ1-2	TGTGCCAGCAGCTTCGACAGGGGGGAGGGCTACACCTTC	CASSFDRGEGYTF
TRBV19	TRBD2	NA	TRBJ2-1	TGTGCCAGTAGTCTCGTAGCGGGGGGGCACTATGAGCAGTTCTTC	CASSLVAGGHYEQFF
TRBV7-6	NA	NA	TRBJ2-7	TGTGCCAGCAGCTTATCTAGAGGCGCGGCCTCCTACGAGCAGTACTTC	CASSLSRGAASYEQYF
TRBV5-8	NA	NA	TRBJ1-6	TGTGCCAGCAGCTTGTCCTTCTGGGGCAGGGGATCCCTCCACTTT	CASSLSFWGRGSLHF
TRBV28	NA	NA	TRBJ1-2	TGTGCCAGCAGTTTCCCCGCGAAGGGGGGGTCCCCTAACTATGGCTACACCTTC	CASSFPAKGGSPNYGYTF
TRBV19	TRBD2	NA	TRBJ2-7	TGTGCCAGTAGTATTTACGGCGGGAGCTCCTACGAGCAGTACTTC	CASSIYGGSSYEQYF
TRBV25-1	NA	many	TRBJ2-3	TGTGCCAGCAGTGAACACTCCCTCACAGATACGCAGTATTTT	CASSEHSLTDTQYF
TRBV7-3	NA	NA	TRBJ2-1	TGTGCCAGCAGCTTAATAACGCGTTCCCTCGACAGGCACAATGAGCAGTTCTTC	CASSLITRSLDRHNEQFF
TRBV19	NA	NA	TRBJ1-6	TGTGCCAGTAGTATAGAGGTACGACTGAATTCACCCCTCCACTTT	CASSIEVRLNSPLHF
TRBV9	TRBD1	NA	TRBJ2-2	TGTGCCAGCAGCGTAGGGAAAACAGGGGACAACACCGGGGAGCTGTTTTTT	CASSVGKTGDNTGELFF
TRBV28	NA	NA	TRBJ1-5	TGTGCCAGCAGTTTGGGGTTGGGAGGCAATCAGCCCCAGCATTTT	CASSLGLGGNQPQHF
TRBV6-5	NA	few	TRBJ1-3	TGTGCCAGCAGTTACTCGGGGGGGGCCTCTGGAAACACCATATATTTT	CASSYSGGASGNTIYF
TRBV7-9	NA	NA	TRBJ2-7	TGTGCCAGCAGCTTAGAGAAGGGACTGACCCCGTACGAGCAGTACTTC	CASSLEKGLTPYEQYF
TRBV19	NA	NA	TRBJ2-2	TGTGCCAGGACAGAGAACACCGGGGAGCTGTTTTTT	CARTENTGELFF
TRBV7-6	TRBD2	NA	TRBJ2-1	TGTGCCAGCAGCTTAGGGCGGGGGAATTACAATGAGCAGTTCTTC	CASSLGRGNYNEQFF
TRBV10-2	NA	NA	TRBJ1-5	TGCGCCAGCACGTACGGGAGGCACCAGCCCCAGCATTTT	CASTYGRHQPQHF
TRBV7-2	NA	NA	TRBJ1-5	TGTGCCAGCAGCCAGAGGGGCAATCAGCCCCAGCATTTT	CASSQRGNQPQHF
TRBV7-2	TRBD1	few	TRBJ1-5	TGTGCCAGCAGCCTGGACAGGGGAAATCAGCCCCAGCATTTT	CASSLDRGNQPQHF
TRBV9	NA	NA	TRBJ2-3	TGTGCCAGCAGCGTAGACCCTTCAGGAGATACGCAGTATTTT	CASSVDPSGDTQYF
TRBV3-1/TRBV3-2	NA	NA	TRBJ1-1	TGTGCCAGCAGCCAAGTTATGAGGAACACTGAAGCTTTCTTT	CASSQVMRNTEAFF
TRBV6-5	TRBD2	NA	TRBJ2-7	TGTGCCAGCACCTCAAGCGGGGCTTTGACCGAGCAGTACTTC	CASTSSGALTEQYF
TRBV14	NA	NA	TRBJ2-5	TGTGCCAGCAGCGAAGGTCAGGGACAAGAGACCCAGTACTTC	CASSEGQGQETQYF
TRBV4-2	NA	NA	TRBJ1-2	TGTGCCAGCAGCCAAGATCTAGATCGACTCTACACCTTC	CASSQDLDRLYTF
TRBV3-1/TRBV3-2	NA	NA	TRBJ1-1	TGTGCCAGCAGCCAAGACAGGCTTACTGAAGCTTTCTTT	CASSQDRLTEAFF
TRBV20-1	NA	NA	TRBJ1-6	TGCAGTGCTAGTCGGACTGCTAATTCACCCCTCCACTTT	CSASRTANSPLHF
TRBV12-3/TRBV12-4	TRBD1	few	TRBJ1-5	TGTGCCAGCAGTTTGACAGGGAATCAGCCCCAGCATTTT	CASSLTGNQPQHF
TRBV7-9	TRBD2	NA	TRBJ2-1	TGTGCCAGCAGCCCTCGGCGGGGGGGCCCCAATGAGCAGTTCTTC	CASSPRRGGPNEQFF
TRBV28	TRBD1	NA	TRBJ1-2	TGTGCCAGCAGTCCCGGGACAGTTAACTACTATGGCTACACCTTC	CASSPGTVNYYGYTF